Shown below are 6 T cell receptor beta chains from a single sample sequenced in a study of blood T cell repertoires in COVID-19. Sequencing used immunoSEQ multiplex PCR; TCRdb keeps in-frame clones, though not all of them. Found here are over 250,000 clones, about four fifths of them singletons; the top ten hold more than 8%. The sequenced sample was peripheral blood. Receptor source: a woman aged 45 to 65 who had recovered from COVID-19.

V gene TRBV4-3 combines with J gene TRBJ2-5, with D perhaps TRBD2 (6 bases). V lost 1 base and J 3 bases, leaving 6 bases between the germline ends. CDR1 and CDR2 (germline): LGHNA, YSLEER. The CDR3 length is 13 residues. CDR3 bases: TGCGCCAGCAGCCAAGGACTAGAAGAGACCCAGTACTTC. Translation gives CASSQGLEETQYF.

This rearrangement joins TRBV5-6 to TRBJ2-5, with D unresolved. The CDR3 covers 11 residues. Germline CDR1 reads SGHDT; CDR2 reads YYEEEE. Trimming took 2 bases from V and 3 from J, leaving 2 bases between them. The CDR3 is CASSFKETQYF. CDR3 nucleotides: TGTGCCAGCAGCTTTAAAGAGACCCAGTACTTC.

The sample holds a few counts of this clone. The chain combines TRBV27 with TRBJ2-1; 10 bases map to TRBD2. Germline CDR1 and CDR2: MNHEY and SMNVEV (reference sequence). This CDR3 region has 14 residues. V lost 8 bases and J lost 7; bases outside the gene matches: 8. Here the CDR3 reads CASGEREGRNEQFF. The CDR3 DNA follows: TGTGCCAGCGGGGAGCGGGAGGGGAGGAATGAGCAGTTCTTC.

The chain recombines TRBV4-2 with TRBJ2-1; D is perhaps TRBD2 (6 bases). In germline, CDR1 is LGHNA, CDR2 YNFKEQ. There are 17 residues in the CDR3. V shed 2 bases and J shed 1 base, with 15 bases lying between them. CDR3 loop: CASSQRSLGSSYNEQFF. The CDR3 bases are TGTGCCAGCAGCCAACGGTCTCTCGGGAGTTCCTACAATGAGCAGTTCTTC.

This sequence joins TRBV27 and TRBJ1-5, with a possible D match to TRBD1 (6 bases). CDR1 and CDR2 from the germline V gene are MNHEY and SMNVEV (reference sequence). There are 12 residues in the CDR3. Trimming cost V 8 bases and J 3 bases, with 8 bases left between them. The DNA of the CDR3 is TGTGCCAGCGGACAGTTCAATCAGCCCCAGCATTTT. The encoded protein is CASGQFNQPQHF.

V usage is TRBV28 and J usage is TRBJ1-2; 9 nucleotides line up with TRBD1. Germline CDR1 MDHEN, CDR2 SYDVKM. CDR3 length equals 11 residues. The CDR3 bases are TGTGCGGGACAGGGAAACTATGGCTACACCTTC. Encoded protein: CAGQGNYGYTF.